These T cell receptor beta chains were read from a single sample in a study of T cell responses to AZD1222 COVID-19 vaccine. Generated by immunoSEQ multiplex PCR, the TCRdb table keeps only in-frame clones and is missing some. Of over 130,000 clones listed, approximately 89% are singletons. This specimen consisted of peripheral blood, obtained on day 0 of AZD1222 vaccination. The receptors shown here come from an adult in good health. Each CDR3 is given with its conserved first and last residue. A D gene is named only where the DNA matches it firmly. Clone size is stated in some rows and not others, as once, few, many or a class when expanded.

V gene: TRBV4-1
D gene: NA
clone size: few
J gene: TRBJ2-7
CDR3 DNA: TGCGCCAGCAGCCAAGATTCGTCAGGGAGCTCCTACGAGCAGTACTTC
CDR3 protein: CASSQDSSGSSYEQYF

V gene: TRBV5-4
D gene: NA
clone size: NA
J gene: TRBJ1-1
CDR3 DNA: TGTGCCAGCAGCCCCTGGACCGCAGGCACCACGGGGATGGTCGCTTTCTTT
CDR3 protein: CASSPWTAGTTGMVAFF

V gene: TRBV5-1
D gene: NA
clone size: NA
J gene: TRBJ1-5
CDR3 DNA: TGCGCCAGCAGCTTGGACCCCTATCAGCCCCAGCATTTT
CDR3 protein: CASSLDPYQPQHF

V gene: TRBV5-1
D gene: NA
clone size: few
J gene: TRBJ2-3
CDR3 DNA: TGCGCCAGCAGCTTGAGGGCCCGGAGCTTTGATACGCAGTATTTT
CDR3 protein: CASSLRARSFDTQYF

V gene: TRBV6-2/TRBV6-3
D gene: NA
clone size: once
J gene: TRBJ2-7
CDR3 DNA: TGTGCCAGCAGTTACGCAGGATCCTACGAGCAGTACTTC
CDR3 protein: CASSYAGSYEQYF

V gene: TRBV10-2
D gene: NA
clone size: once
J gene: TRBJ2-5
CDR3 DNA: TGCGCCAGCAGTGCTGCTCGAGGGGCCCGAGCGTCCCAGTACTTC
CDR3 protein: CASSAARGARASQYF

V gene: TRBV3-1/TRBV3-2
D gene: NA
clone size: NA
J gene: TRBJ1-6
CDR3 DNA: TGTGCCAGCAGCCCACCACAAAATTCACCCCTCCACTTT
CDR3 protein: CASSPPQNSPLHF

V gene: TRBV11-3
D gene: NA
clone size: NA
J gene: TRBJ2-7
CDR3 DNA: TGTGCCAGCAGCCAGACAAGTGTCTCCTACGAGCAGTACTTC
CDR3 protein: CASSQTSVSYEQYF

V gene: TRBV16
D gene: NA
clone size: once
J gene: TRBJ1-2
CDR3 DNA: TGTGCCAGCAGCCAATCTGGGTATGGCTACACCTTC
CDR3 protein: CASSQSGYGYTF

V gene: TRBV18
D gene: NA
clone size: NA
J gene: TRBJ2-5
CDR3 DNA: TGTGCCAGCTCACCACCACCCCAAGAGACCCAGTACTTC
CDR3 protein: CASSPPPQETQYF

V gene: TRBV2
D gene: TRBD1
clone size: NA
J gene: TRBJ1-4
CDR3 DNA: TGTGCCAGCAGGCGATACACCGGGACAGGGGGTGAAAAACTGTTTTTT
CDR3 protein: CASRRYTGTGGEKLFF

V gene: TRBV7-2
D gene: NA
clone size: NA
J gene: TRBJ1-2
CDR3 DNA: TGTGCCAGCAGCTTAGCGCGGACCAGAGGGGACTATGGCTACACCTTC
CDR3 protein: CASSLARTRGDYGYTF

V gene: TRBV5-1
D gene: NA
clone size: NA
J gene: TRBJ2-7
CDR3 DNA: TGCGCCAGCAGCTTGGCCCCAGAGACCAGGAATTACGAGCAGTACTTC
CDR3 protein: CASSLAPETRNYEQYF

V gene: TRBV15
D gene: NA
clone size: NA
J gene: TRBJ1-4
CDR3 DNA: TGTGCCACCAGCATGGGGGGGGGTAATGAAAAACTGTTTTTT
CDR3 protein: CATSMGGGNEKLFF

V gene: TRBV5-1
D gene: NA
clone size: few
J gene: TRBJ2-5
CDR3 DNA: TGCGCCAGCAGCCCAGGGATCAAAGAGACCCAGTACTTC
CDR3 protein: CASSPGIKETQYF

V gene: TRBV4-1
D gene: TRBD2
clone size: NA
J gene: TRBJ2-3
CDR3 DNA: TGCGCCAGCAGCCAAGAGAACGGGAGGGCGGTATCAGATACGCAGTATTTT
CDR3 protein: CASSQENGRAVSDTQYF

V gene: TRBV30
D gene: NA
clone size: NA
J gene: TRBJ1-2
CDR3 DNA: TGTGCCTGGAGTGTAGGAGGACATCCAAACGGGTACTATGGCTACACCTTC
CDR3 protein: CAWSVGGHPNGYYGYTF

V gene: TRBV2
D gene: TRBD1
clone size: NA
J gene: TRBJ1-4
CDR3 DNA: TGTGCCAGCAGTGTCCCAGGGGGTGATGAAAAACTGTTTTTT
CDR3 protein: CASSVPGGDEKLFF

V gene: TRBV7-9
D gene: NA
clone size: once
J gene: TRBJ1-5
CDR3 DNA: TGTGCCAGCAGCTTAATGGGGGGGAACAATCAGCCCCAGCATTTT
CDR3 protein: CASSLMGGNNQPQHF

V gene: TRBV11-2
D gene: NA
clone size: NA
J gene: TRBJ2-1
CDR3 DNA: TGTGCCAGCAGCTCCAGGGTTTCCGATGAGCAGTTCTTC
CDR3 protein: CASSSRVSDEQFF